One and the same sample provided the 20 T cell receptor beta chains below, sequenced in a study of technical replicates of blood from a few donors. Produced via immunoSEQ multiplex PCR; TCRdb's table is partial and in-frame only. The sample consists of approximately 100,000 clones, nearly 96% of them appearing once. Sequencing was done on a sample of T cells isolated from PBMCs. The receptors here all came from a human donor in good health.

The chain combines TRBV6-6 with TRBJ1-5; tentative D call: TRBD1 (5 bases). Germline V gene lookup returns CDR1 MNHNY and CDR2 SVGAGI (reference sequence). CDR3 length: 13 residues. With 0 bases removed from V and 6 bases from J, the gap between germline ends came to 6 bases. The CDR3 sequence is CASSYSRVQPQHF. Written as DNA, the CDR3 is TGTGCCAGCAGTTACTCCAGGGTTCAGCCCCAGCATTTT.

The rearrangement links TRBV10-3 to TRBJ2-7; 11 bases are a match to TRBD2. Germline V gene sequence: CDR1 ENHRY, CDR2 SYGVKD. Trimming at V came to 7 bases and at J to 2 bases, leaving 7 bases not matched to a gene. The CDR3 length is 15 residues. The CDR3 spells CAITPGLAATYEQYF. The CDR3 nucleotides read TGTGCCATCACCCCGGGACTAGCGGCCACCTACGAGCAGTACTTC.

The rearrangement links TRBV6-6 to TRBJ2-7; D is perhaps TRBD2 (7 bases). Per germline, CDR1 MNHNY and CDR2 SVGAGI (reference sequence). V was trimmed by 5 bases and J by 4 bases, leaving 18 bases between them. The CDR3 is 15 amino acids. This CDR3 reads CASSPPEGGRYEQYF. The DNA for the CDR3 is TGTGCCAGCAGTCCCCCGGAGGGGGGGCGGTACGAGCAGTACTTC.

The chain employs TRBV30 and TRBJ1-2; perhaps TRBD1 as D (6 bases). This CDR3 is 13 amino acids long. V shed 0 bases and J shed 7 bases, with 12 bases lying between them. In germline, CDR1 is GTSNPN, CDR2 SVGIG (reference sequence). The CDR3 protein is CAWSVGGGSGYTF. CDR3 DNA: TGTGCCTGGAGTGTAGGGGGTGGATCTGGCTACACCTTC.

The chain joins TRBV7-9 to TRBJ1-3; TRBD1 agrees at 7 bases. Per germline, CDR1 SEHNR and CDR2 FQNEAQ (reference sequence). V dropped 3 bases and J dropped 2; count of bases not matched to a gene: 1. The CDR3 extends over 14 amino acids. Written as DNA, the CDR3 is TGTGCCAGCAGCTTTGACAGGGCTGGAAACACCATATATTTT. Protein product: CASSFDRAGNTIYF.

The genes are TRBV6-1 and TRBJ2-1; 9 bases match TRBD1. CDR3 length: 16 residues. Germline lookup yields CDR1 MNHNS and CDR2 SASEGT. V lost 3 bases and J lost 5; bases outside the gene matches: 8. CDR3 bases: TGTGCCAGCAGTGAGACCGTTCGGGACAGGGACAATGAGCAGTTCTTC. It encodes CASSETVRDRDNEQFF.

This clone occurred once. The CDR3 nucleotides read TGTGCCAGCAGTGAAACAGGGGACGGGGCCAACGTCCTGACTTTC. Translated, it gives CASSETGDGANVLTF. The chain links TRBV6-1 to TRBJ2-6; TRBD1 matches at 7 bases. CDR1 is MNHNS, CDR2 SASEGT, per germline. V dropped 2 bases and J dropped 4; count of bases not matched to a gene: 2. This CDR3 contains 15 residues.

This rearrangement joins TRBV6-5 to TRBJ2-3; D is possibly TRBD2 (6 bases). CDR1 and CDR2 (germline): MNHEY, SVGAGI. Trimming took 2 bases from V and 1 from J, leaving 13 bases between them. The CDR3 consists of 16 residues. The CDR3 DNA sequence: TGTGCCAGCAGTTACGGCCCGGGGGACCGCACAGATACGCAGTATTTT. Protein product: CASSYGPGDRTDTQYF.

The chain couples TRBV27 to TRBJ2-1, with 15 positions matching TRBD2. Germline CDR1 MNHEY, CDR2 SMNVEV (reference sequence). V dropped 3 bases and J dropped 4; count of bases not matched to a gene: 4. The CDR3 has 17 residues. In nucleotides, the CDR3 is TGTGCCAGCAGTTTGGGACTAGCGGGAGGACGTTACAATGAGCAGTTCTTC. Its protein is CASSLGLAGGRYNEQFF.

This chain joins TRBV11-1 and TRBJ1-2; 7 bases are a match to TRBD1. The CDR3 is made up of 14 amino acids. The V and J ends lost 5 bases and 7 bases, in that order; junction bases with no gene match: 10. Germline V gives CDR1 SGHAT, CDR2 FQDESV (reference sequence). The CDR3 loop reads CASSMRGPLGGYTF. CDR3 coding DNA: TGTGCCAGCAGCATGAGGGGGCCGTTGGGTGGCTACACCTTC.

The chain has TRBV7-3 and TRBJ1-1, with 8 positions matching TRBD1. This CDR3 contains 14 residues. CDR1 is SGHTA and CDR2 is FQGTGA in the germline V gene. Trimming at V came to 3 bases and at J to 4 bases, leaving 4 bases not matched to a gene. CDR3: CASSLTGVGTEAFF. The CDR3 DNA follows: TGTGCCAGCAGCTTGACAGGGGTGGGCACTGAAGCTTTCTTT. Filled out from reference TRBV7-3 and TRBJ1-1, the complete variable domain reads GAGVSQTPSNKVTEKGKYVELRCDPISGHTALYWYRQSLGQGPEFLIYFQGTGAADDSGLPNDRFFAVRPEGSVSTLKIQRTERGDSAVYLCASSLTGVGTEAFFGQGTRLTVV.

The chain recombines TRBV2 with TRBJ2-5; unclear D gene. Per germline, CDR1 SNHLY and CDR2 FYNNEI. V gave up 7 bases and J gave up 0 bases, with 6 bases separating them. CDR3 length: 12 residues. CDR3 region: CASNIYQETQYF. The DNA of the CDR3 is TGTGCCAGCAATATTTACCAAGAGACCCAGTACTTC.

This clone was observed a single time. The chain employs TRBV6-1 and TRBJ2-2; TRBD1 matches at 8 bases. In germline, CDR1 is MNHNS, CDR2 SASEGT. After removal of 1 base from V and 7 bases from J, the junction contained 20 bases not matched to a gene. The CDR3 length is 20 residues. CDR3: CASSEVGLPGPGQVNGELFF. The CDR3 DNA sequence: TGTGCCAGCAGTGAAGTAGGTCTACCGGGACCGGGACAGGTTAACGGGGAGCTGTTTTTT.

There are a few counts of this clone. Written as DNA, the CDR3 is TGTGCCAGCACTCCCTCTGAAGCTTTCTTT. Its protein product is CASTPSEAFF. The rearrangement joins TRBV6-5 to TRBJ1-1; D gene uncertain. CDR1 and CDR2 (germline): MNHEY, SVGAGI. This CDR3 comprises 10 residues. V lost 7 bases and J lost 6, with 6 bases in between.

This chain links TRBV27 with TRBJ2-2; the D gene is possibly TRBD1 (5 bases). V lost 3 bases to trimming and J lost 1 base, with 9 bases between them. The CDR3 spans 15 residues. Germline values: CDR1 MNHEY, CDR2 SMNVEV (reference sequence). In DNA form, the CDR3 reads TGTGCCAGCAGTTTTCGACAGATGAACACCGGGGAGCTGTTTTTT. It codes for CASSFRQMNTGELFF.

The rearrangement uses TRBV12-5 and TRBJ2-7; 12 positions match TRBD2. The CDR3 length is 16 residues. The J segment lost 4 bases and the V segment lost 1 base, leaving 5 bases of the junction unmatched. CDR1 is LGHNT and CDR2 is FRNRAP in the germline V gene. CDR3 in DNA: TGTGCTAGTGGTTTGGGTCTAGCGGGGGGGGAATACGAGCAGTACTTC. Protein sequence: CASGLGLAGGEYEQYF.

The chain couples TRBV6-5 to TRBJ2-7; the match to TRBD2 covers 8 bases. Germline V gene sequence: CDR1 MNHEY, CDR2 SVGAGI. The CDR3 is 16 amino acids. Trimming at V came to 0 bases and at J to 0 bases, leaving 4 bases not matched to a gene. The CDR3 loop is CASSYSTSVYSYEQYF. In DNA, the CDR3 is TGTGCCAGCAGTTACTCGACTAGCGTTTACTCCTACGAGCAGTACTTC.

The CDR3 sequence: CASSHTWSNPNTEAFF. The CDR3 DNA reads TGTGCCAGCAGCCACACATGGTCAAACCCGAACACTGAAGCTTTCTTT. The V and J genes are TRBV5-6 and TRBJ1-1; D unresolved. The ends were cut back, 4 bases at V and 1 base at J, with 17 bases in the middle. CDR1 and CDR2 from the germline V gene are SGHDT and YYEEEE. The CDR3 is made up of 16 amino acids.

CDR3 sequence (DNA): TGTGCCAGCCGAGGGCCCGCGAACACTGAAGCTTTCTTT. Translated, it gives CASRGPANTEAFF. The chain combines TRBV19 with TRBJ1-1; D unclear. The V gene lost 9 bases and the J gene lost 1 base, with 12 bases spanning the gap. In germline, CDR1 is LNHDA, CDR2 SQIVND (reference sequence). The CDR3 spans 13 residues.

This chain links TRBV29-1 with TRBJ2-1; 11 nucleotides line up with TRBD2. Germline assignment: CDR1 SQVTM and CDR2 ANQGSEA. The CDR3 consists of 14 residues. V dropped 3 bases and J dropped 7; count of bases not matched to a gene: 5. The CDR3 DNA is TGCAGCGTTGAGACTAGCGGGATAGCAAATGAGCAGTTCTTC. This encodes CSVETSGIANEQFF.